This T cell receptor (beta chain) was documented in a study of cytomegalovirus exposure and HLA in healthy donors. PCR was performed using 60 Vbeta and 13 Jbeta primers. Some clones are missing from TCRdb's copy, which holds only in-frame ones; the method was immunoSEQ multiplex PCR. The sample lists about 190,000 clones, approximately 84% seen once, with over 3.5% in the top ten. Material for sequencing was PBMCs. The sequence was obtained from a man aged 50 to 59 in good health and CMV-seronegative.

The CDR3 protein is CASSLLSTDTQYF. The CDR3 DNA reads as TGTGCCAGCAGCTTACTTAGCACAGATACGCAGTATTTT. The chain joins TRBV5-6 to TRBJ2-3; D is undetermined. V lost 2 bases, J lost 0 bases, and 4 bases lay in between. CDR3 length: 13 residues. Germline loops: CDR1 SGHDT, CDR2 YYEEEE. Drawing the rest from reference TRBV5-6 and TRBJ2-3, the complete variable domain is DAGVTQSPTHLIKTRGQQVTLRCSPKSGHDTVSWYQQALGQGPQFIFQYYEEEERQRGNFPDRFSGHQFPNYSSELNVNALLLGDSALYLCASSLLSTDTQYFGPGTRLTVL.